One T cell receptor beta chain is described in this entry. Its matching antigen is unknown. This entry comes from a study of T cell responses to AZD1222 COVID-19 vaccine. Libraries were prepared by immunoSEQ multiplex PCR; TCRdb keeps only in-frame clonotypes and omits some of them. Seen here are about 31,000 clones, 85% to 90% observed once, and the top ten hold 11% to 15%. General study findings and limits: Repertoire sampling occurred only after the peak T cell response. Spike-specific TCR breadth rose after two AZD1222 doses, and depth rose as well. White British people made up most donors, females outnumbered males, and clonal diversity was possibly underestimated. Unmutated variant regions are reportedly targeted by nearly half of spike-specific TCRs.

Germline V gene lookup returns CDR1 LNHDA and CDR2 SQIVND (reference sequence). V shed 5 bases, J shed 3 bases, and the junction held 8 bases outside the gene matches. The CDR3 has 15 residues. The sequence was collected from an adult who received the AZD1222 COVID-19 vaccine. J is TRBJ2-7 and V is TRBV19, with 9 bases fitting TRBD2. The source material was peripheral blood, sampled 28 days after the second AZD1222 dose. CDR3 residues: CASSLRASGDYEQYF. The CDR3 DNA is TGTGCCAGTAGTCTCCGGGCTAGCGGGGACTACGAGCAGTACTTC.